One and the same sample provided the 27 T cell receptor beta chains below, sequenced in a study of blood T cell repertoires in COVID-19. Assay: immunoSEQ multiplex PCR; the TCRdb copy retains only in-frame clones and omits some. The sample yields over 200,000 clones, approximately 84% seen once. Sequencing used peripheral blood. These receptors came from a woman older than 75 with COVID-19, enrolled during active disease.

The chain uses TRBV7-9 and TRBJ1-1; tentatively, D is TRBD1 (6 bases). The CDR3 totals 15 residues. The germline V gene has CDR1 SEHNR and CDR2 FQNEAQ (reference sequence). The V gene lost 5 bases and the J gene lost 1 base, with 14 bases spanning the gap. CDR3 sequence reads: CASSPFKTGNTEAFF. The CDR3 nucleotides read TGTGCCAGCAGCCCCTTTAAGACAGGGAACACTGAAGCTTTCTTT. The whole variable domain, remainder taken from reference TRBV7-9 and TRBJ1-1, is DTGVSQNPRHKITKRGQNVTFRCDPISEHNRLYWYRQTLGQGPEFLTYFQNEAQLEKSRLLSDRFSAERPKGSFSTLEIQRTEQGDSAMYLCASSPFKTGNTEAFFGQGTRLTVV.

The rearrangement uses TRBV7-2 and TRBJ1-1; weak D call: TRBD1 (5 bases). The V and J ends lost 5 bases and 8 bases respectively, with 18 bases between them. The CDR3 is 14 residues long. The germline V gene has CDR1 SGHTA and CDR2 FQGNSA. The CDR3: CASSQASSGGEAFF. Here the CDR3 DNA reads TGTGCCAGCAGCCAAGCTTCCAGCGGGGGAGAAGCTTTCTTT.

V gene TRBV11-2 combines with J gene TRBJ1-1; D is perhaps TRBD1 (6 bases). V was shortened by 6 bases and J by 4 bases, with 12 bases between the two germline ends. This CDR3 comprises 13 residues. Germline lookup yields CDR1 SGHAT and CDR2 FQNNGV. This CDR3 is CASRSGVFTEAFF. The CDR3 nucleotides are TGTGCCAGCAGGTCAGGGGTTTTCACTGAAGCTTTCTTT.

The DNA of the CDR3 is TGTGCCAGTAGTTCACAGAGGAACACTGAAGCTTTCTTT. Its translation: CASSSQRNTEAFF. The chain recombines TRBV19 with TRBJ1-1; the D is unclear. The CDR3 loop spans 13 amino acids. Germline-derived CDR1 and CDR2 are LNHDA and SQIVND (reference sequence). Trimming pared 5 bases from V and 1 base from J, leaving 8 bases between.

This sequence joins TRBV29-1 and TRBJ1-2; 7 bases are shared with TRBD1. The CDR3 covers 12 residues. The germline CDR1 and CDR2 sequences are SQVTM and ANQGSEA. V was clipped by 7 bases and J by 1 base; unmatched bases: 3. The CDR3, as DNA: TGCAGCGGGGGACAGTATAACTATGGCTACACCTTC. Its translation: CSGGQYNYGYTF.

V gene TRBV5-4 combines with J gene TRBJ1-2, with 9 bases that match TRBD1. The CDR3 has 19 amino acids. V dropped 0 bases and J dropped 2; count of bases not matched to a gene: 14. CDR1 is SGHNT and CDR2 is YYREEE in the germline V gene (reference sequence). The CDR3 nucleotides read TGTGCCAGCAGCTTGGACCCCGGGACAGGGATTTCATTGAACTATGGCTACACCTTC. Protein sequence: CASSLDPGTGISLNYGYTF.

The rearrangement uses TRBV7-8 and TRBJ1-5; D is uncertain. V was pared by 4 bases and J by 2 bases, with 18 bases between. The germline V gene encodes CDR1 SGHVS and CDR2 FQNEAQ. This CDR3 is built from 17 residues. The CDR3 spells CASSYLGSSRGNQPQHF. The CDR3 DNA sequence: TGTGCCAGCAGCTATCTCGGGTCCTCGCGGGGCAATCAGCCCCAGCATTTT.

This sequence joins TRBV7-8 and TRBJ1-5; no definite D call. Trimming took 1 base from V and 5 from J, leaving 9 bases between them. From germline, CDR1 is SGHVS and CDR2 FQNEAQ. This CDR3 comprises 14 residues. CDR3 DNA sequence: TGTGCCAGCAGCTTAGGGGCCCCCCATCAGCCCCAGCATTTT. As protein: CASSLGAPHQPQHF.

This clone turned up a few times. CDR3 protein: CASRATGWGNEKLFF. The CDR3 coding sequence is TGCGCCAGCAGAGCCACAGGGTGGGGTAATGAAAAACTGTTTTTT. V and J are TRBV5-1 and TRBJ1-4; D might be TRBD1 (6 bases). The CDR3 sequence is 15 residues long. CDR1 and CDR2 (germline): SGHRS, YFSETQ. Trimming left V 5 bases short and J 4 bases short, with 15 bases between.

This chain links TRBV4-1 with TRBJ2-1, with 9 positions matching TRBD2. The CDR3 consists of 17 residues. The germline V gene encodes CDR1 MGHRA and CDR2 YSYEKL. The junction had 18 bases not matched to a gene; V was cut back by 5 bases and J by 10 bases. The CDR3 DNA is TGCGCCAGCAGCGAGGGACTAGCTTCTGGTCGGACTAGGGAGCAGTTCTTC. As protein: CASSEGLASGRTREQFF.

V is TRBV3-1 (or the pseudogene TRBV3-2) and J is TRBJ2-4, with TRBD1 identical over 8 bases. V lost 3 bases, J lost 1 base, and 11 bases stayed unmatched. The CDR3 is made up of 18 amino acids. Germline lookup yields CDR1 LGHDT and CDR2 YNNKEL (reference sequence). The CDR3 coding sequence is TGTGCCAGCAGCCAGGCCGGGACAGGTGGCCTGGCCAAAAACATTCAGTACTTC. As protein: CASSQAGTGGLAKNIQYF.

The V gene is TRBV5-1, the J gene TRBJ2-1; TRBD1 is a possible D gene (5 bases). Trimming shortened V by 3 bases and J by 5 bases, and 15 bases separated the two germline ends. From germline, CDR1 is SGHRS and CDR2 YFSETQ. This CDR3 region has 15 residues. The CDR3 here is CASSWGTAGNNEQFF. Written as DNA, the CDR3 is TGCGCCAGCAGCTGGGGAACGGCAGGGAACAATGAGCAGTTCTTC.

The chain is built from TRBV18 and TRBJ1-2, with 11 bases lining up with TRBD1. The CDR3 spans 15 residues. In germline, CDR1 is KGHSH, CDR2 LQKENI. V lost 3 bases to trimming and J lost 4 bases; unmatched junction nucleotides: 4. CDR3 bases: TGTGCCAGCTCACCGCGGGACAGGGGGACCTATGGCTACACCTTC. It translates to CASSPRDRGTYGYTF.

The V gene is TRBV28, the J gene TRBJ2-7, with TRBD1 as a possible D gene (5 bases). With 7 bases removed from V and 3 bases from J, the gap between germline ends came to 22 bases. CDR1 MDHEN and CDR2 SYDVKM come from the germline V gene. This CDR3 spans 16 amino acids. CDR3 nucleotides: TGTGCCAGCAACAATCCCCGGTCAACAGGCATCTACGAGCAGTACTTC. Protein sequence: CASNNPRSTGIYEQYF.

V gene TRBV19 combines with J gene TRBJ1-2, with no clear D. This CDR3 is 14 amino acids long. Trimming pared 2 bases from V and 5 bases from J, leaving 12 bases between. CDR1 is LNHDA and CDR2 is SQIVND in the germline V gene (reference sequence). CDR3 bases: TGTGCCAGTAGTATAAGTTCTGGGCTATATGGCTACACCTTC. Translated: CASSISSGLYGYTF.

V usage is TRBV5-5 and J usage is TRBJ2-3; maybe TRBD2 (5 bases). Trimming removed 4 bases from V and 6 bases from J, with 12 bases in between. The CDR3 totals 13 residues. CDR1 is SGHKS, CDR2 YYEKEE, per germline (reference sequence). CDR3 protein: CASSGLIADTQYF. DNA for the CDR3: TGTGCCAGCAGCGGACTGATCGCGGATACGCAGTATTTT.

The chain links TRBV11-2 to TRBJ1-4; 7 bases align to TRBD1. CDR1 is SGHAT and CDR2 is FQNNGV in the germline V gene. There are 17 residues in the CDR3. The J segment lost 7 bases and the V segment lost 2 bases, leaving 13 bases of the junction unmatched. This CDR3 reads CASSLNLRGRVSEKLFF. The CDR3 DNA is TGTGCCAGCAGCTTAAATCTGAGGGGGCGGGTCTCTGAAAAACTGTTTTTT.

Concerning this clone itself: Additional DNA sequences in this sample encode the identical CDR3. The chain couples TRBV11-2 to TRBJ2-7; D perhaps matches TRBD1 (5 bases). This CDR3 is 12 amino acids long. The V end lost 5 bases, the J end lost 3 bases, and 8 bases lay between the germline ends. Germline V gene data show CDR1 as SGHAT and CDR2 as FQNNGV. This CDR3 is CASSSQGYEQYF. CDR3 coding DNA: TGTGCCAGCAGCAGCCAGGGCTACGAGCAGTACTTC.

V usage is TRBV11-3 and J usage is TRBJ2-7, with 9 nucleotides matching TRBD1. V dropped 5 bases and J dropped 6; count of bases not matched to a gene: 11. Germline lookup yields CDR1 SGHNT and CDR2 YENEEA. The CDR3 has 15 amino acids. The CDR3 DNA is TGTGCCAGCAGCCCTGGGGGGGACAGGGCGGGCGAGCAGTACTTC. It specifies CASSPGGDRAGEQYF.

The chain carries TRBV7-2 and TRBJ1-1; unclear D gene. Trimming cost V 5 bases and J 4 bases, with 11 bases left between them. Germline-derived CDR1 and CDR2 are SGHTA and FQGNSA. The length of the CDR3 is 13 residues. DNA for the CDR3: TGTGCCAGCAGCCCTACGCCTGGCACTGAAGCTTTCTTT. Residues: CASSPTPGTEAFF.

This clone was observed a few times. Here the CDR3 reads CASSLGTSDSYEQYF. The CDR3 DNA is TGTGCCAGCAGTTTAGGGACTAGCGACTCCTACGAGCAGTACTTC. The chain is built from TRBV28 and TRBJ2-7; 10 bases fit TRBD2. The trim removed 2 bases at V and 0 bases at J, leaving 1 base unmatched. CDR1 and CDR2 from the germline V gene are MDHEN and SYDVKM. This CDR3 comprises 15 residues.

The table lists this clone with a count of one. The V and J genes are TRBV5-4 and TRBJ2-7; weak D call: TRBD1 (7 bases). Trimming stripped 4 bases from V and 3 bases from J, with 17 bases between. The CDR3 contains 15 residues. From germline, CDR1 is SGHNT and CDR2 YYREEE (reference sequence). CDR3 coding DNA: TGTGCCAGCAGCGCGGGACAGTCGGCGCTCTACGAGCAGTACTTC. The encoded protein is CASSAGQSALYEQYF. The entire variable domain, with the rest obtained from reference TRBV5-4 and TRBJ2-7, is as follows: ETGVTQSPTHLIKTRGQQVTLRCSSQSGHNTVSWYQQALGQGPQFIFQYYREEENGRGNFPPRFSGLQFPNYSSELNVNALELDDSALYLCASSAGQSALYEQYFGPGTRLTVT.

The table lists this clone with a few counts. This chain links TRBV6-1 with TRBJ1-2; possible D gene TRBD1, 5 bases. The CDR3 totals 14 residues. Trimming pared 1 base from V and 5 bases from J, leaving 11 bases between. Looked up from germline, CDR1 is MNHNS and CDR2 is SASEGT. The CDR3 sequence is CASSEEGPPYGYTF. The CDR3, as DNA: TGTGCCAGCAGTGAAGAGGGGCCACCTTATGGCTACACCTTC.

The chain carries TRBV13 and TRBJ1-3, with a tentative D call TRBD1 (6 bases). The CDR3 is 17 amino acids. CDR1 and CDR2 from the germline V gene are PRHDT and FYEKMQ (reference sequence). The V gene lost 5 bases and the J gene lost 2 bases, with 19 bases spanning the gap. The CDR3 coding sequence is TGTGCCAGCAGCGTCCGGGGGGGGCGCGGTCCTGGAAACACCATATATTTT. Translating it yields CASSVRGGRGPGNTIYF.

V is TRBV6-2 or TRBV6-3 and J is TRBJ2-7; D not resolved. CDR3 length: 13 residues. The ends were cut back, 3 bases at V and 6 bases at J, with 12 bases in the middle. Germline-derived CDR1 and CDR2 are MNHEY and SVGEGT. The CDR3 sequence is CASSYFEFGEQYF. DNA for the CDR3: TGTGCCAGCAGTTATTTTGAGTTTGGCGAGCAGTACTTC.

This clone was seen a few times. V usage is TRBV5-1 and J usage is TRBJ2-7; 7 bases fit TRBD1. The CDR3 has 15 residues. V shed 4 bases and J 2 bases; nucleotides not matched to a gene: 9. Germline V gene lookup returns CDR1 SGHRS and CDR2 YFSETQ. The CDR3 loop is CASSQAPGQTYEQYF. The DNA for the CDR3 is TGCGCCAGCAGCCAAGCTCCGGGACAGACCTACGAGCAGTACTTC. The complete variable domain, with remaining parts taken from reference TRBV5-1 and TRBJ2-7, reads KAGVTQTPRYLIKTRGQQVTLSCSPISGHRSVSWYQQTPGQGLQFLFEYFSETQRNKGNFPGRFSGRQFSNSRSEMNVSTLELGDSALYLCASSQAPGQTYEQYFGPGTRLTVT.

This sequence joins TRBV7-2 and TRBJ2-1, with D possibly being TRBD2 (5 bases). CDR1 is SGHTA and CDR2 is FQGNSA in the germline V gene. V shed 7 bases and J shed 6 bases, with 16 bases lying between them. There are 14 residues in the CDR3. CDR3 residues: CASTPGDRRNEQFF. The CDR3 nucleotides read TGTGCCAGCACCCCCGGGGATAGACGCAATGAGCAGTTCTTC.